The next 10 T cell receptor beta chains were all read from a single sample in a study of Tregs in tolerant kidney transplant recipients. Only in-frame clones appear in the TCRdb table, and some are missing; sequencing was by immunoSEQ multiplex PCR. The sample consists of 200,000 to 300,000 clones, about 86% of them appearing once. Sequenced sample: CD4+ T cells from blood. The receptors were sampled from a human donor in good health.

In DNA form, the CDR3 reads TGTGCCAGCTTTCACGGACCCTGGGGAGCTAATGAAAAACTGTTTTTT. It codes for CASFHGPWGANEKLFF. The genes are TRBV18 and TRBJ1-4; D remains ambiguous. The CDR3 length is 16 residues. V lost 7 bases, J lost 3 bases, and 18 bases lay in between. Per the germline V gene, CDR1 is KGHSH and CDR2 is LQKENI.

The V and J genes are TRBV7-9 and TRBJ1-2, with 7 bases lining up with TRBD1. Trimming removed 4 bases from V and 7 bases from J; junction bases left unmatched: 12. There are 15 residues in the CDR3. CDR1 is SEHNR and CDR2 is FQNEAQ in the germline V gene (reference sequence). The CDR3 is CASSSTRGGFSGYTF. The CDR3 DNA reads TGTGCCAGCAGCTCAACCAGGGGGGGATTCAGTGGCTACACCTTC.

This chain links TRBV5-1 with TRBJ2-6; D is unresolved. The CDR3 covers 15 residues. The V end lost 1 base, the J end lost 0 bases, and 5 bases lay between the germline ends. The germline V gene has CDR1 SGHRS and CDR2 YFSETQ. As DNA, the CDR3 is TGCGCCAGCAGCTTGACCGCCTCTGGGGCCAACGTCCTGACTTTC. It codes for CASSLTASGANVLTF.

V usage is TRBV7-2 and J usage is TRBJ1-1; 7 bases fit TRBD1. The CDR3 totals 14 residues. From germline, CDR1 is SGHTA and CDR2 FQGNSA. With V trimmed by 1 base and J by 10 bases, 9 bases remained unmatched. CDR3 in DNA: TGTGCCAGCAGCTTAGGAGGGGGCGGTTTATTAGCTTTCTTT. Amino acid sequence: CASSLGGGGLLAFF.

The chain links TRBV27 to TRBJ2-1; D is uncertain. CDR3 length equals 15 residues. The V and J ends lost 5 bases and 1 base respectively, with 12 bases between them. CDR1 MNHEY and CDR2 SMNVEV come from the germline V gene (reference sequence). Here the CDR3 reads CASSIPRGSYNEQFF. The DNA for the CDR3 is TGTGCCAGCAGTATACCCCGTGGGTCCTACAATGAGCAGTTCTTC.

The chain couples TRBV5-1 to TRBJ2-7; TRBD1 matches at 7 bases. The CDR3 contains 13 residues. V was clipped by 1 base and J by 7 bases; unmatched bases: 5. Germline V CDR1 and CDR2: SGHRS, YFSETQ. CDR3 sequence reads: CASSLWQDREQYF. CDR3 nucleotides: TGCGCCAGCAGCTTGTGGCAGGACAGGGAGCAGTACTTC.

The chain employs TRBV5-1 and TRBJ1-4; D is ambiguous. The CDR3 has 16 amino acids. The germline V and J ends were trimmed by 0 bases and 0 bases, with 9 bases remaining between them. Germline V gives CDR1 SGHRS, CDR2 YFSETQ. CDR3 bases: TGCGCCAGCAGCTTGGGGCCGGTAGCAACTAATGAAAAACTGTTTTTT. Translation: CASSLGPVATNEKLFF.

The chain uses TRBV7-2 and TRBJ2-1; no clear D. The CDR3 consists of 14 residues. Germline assignment: CDR1 SGHTA and CDR2 FQGNSA. Between the trimmed V and J ends, which lost 7 bases and 6 bases, there was a span of 16 bases. The CDR3 protein is CASTSVGYANEQFF. Here the CDR3 DNA reads TGTGCCAGCACCTCCGTCGGTTATGCCAATGAGCAGTTCTTC.

The chain recombines TRBV4-1 with TRBJ1-1; 8 positions match TRBD1. This CDR3 has 16 amino acids. V lost 1 base to trimming and J lost 7 bases; unmatched junction nucleotides: 11. CDR1 is MGHRA, CDR2 YSYEKL, per germline. In nucleotides, the CDR3 is TGCGCCAGCAGCCAAGTTAGGTTCAGGGGGCCTAGTGAAGCTTTCTTT. This sequence encodes CASSQVRFRGPSEAFF.

The V call is TRBV5-1, the J call TRBJ2-7, with D perhaps matching TRBD2 (7 bases). The CDR3 runs 12 residues. Germline CDR1 reads SGHRS; CDR2 reads YFSETQ. V gave up 4 bases and J gave up 4 bases, with 9 bases separating them. The CDR3: CASSAGAYEQYF. The CDR3 bases are TGCGCCAGCAGCGCGGGGGCGTACGAGCAGTACTTC.